The 24 T cell receptor beta chains below were found in one sample sequenced in a study of a mutant IDH1 vaccine in newly diagnosed glioma. For these TCRs, the target antigens are not known. The time point was: week 35, safety follow-up. Each dose delivered 300 ug of mutant IDH1 20-mer peptide subcutaneously with imiquimod. Clones were read by immunoSEQ multiplex PCR, and TCRdb kept only the in-frame ones, dropping some. Among 50,000 to 70,000 clones, 86% were seen once, and the ten largest hold 1.6%. The starting material was PBMCs, obtained from a glioma patient whose treatment included an IDH1 peptide vaccine. The source of these receptors is a man aged 40-50 years with glioma.

Only one count was recorded for this clone. The chain links TRBV28 to TRBJ2-7, with TRBD1 as a possible D gene (6 bases). The V end was cut by 8 bases, the J end by 5 bases, with 10 bases between. The CDR3 is 11 residues long. Germline V CDR1 and CDR2: MDHEN, SYDVKM. CDR3 in DNA: TGTGCCAGCCCCCAGGGGAACGAGCAGTACTTC. Translation: CASPQGNEQYF.

The chain joins TRBV27 to TRBJ1-1; tentatively, D is TRBD1 (5 bases). CDR1 is MNHEY and CDR2 is SMNVEV in the germline V gene (reference sequence). This CDR3 comprises 14 residues. Trimming left V 3 bases short and J 1 base short, with 9 bases between. The CDR3 here is CASSFSQANTEAFF. The DNA of the CDR3 is TGTGCCAGCAGTTTCTCACAGGCGAACACTGAAGCTTTCTTT.

The chain carries TRBV6-1 and TRBJ1-1; D is possibly TRBD1 (5 bases). V lost 8 bases and J lost 6, with 19 bases in between. This CDR3 spans 14 amino acids. Germline CDR1 reads MNHNS; CDR2 reads SASEGT. In nucleotides, the CDR3 is TGTGCCAGCGGGGGACTTTTAAAACGGCCTGAAGCTTTCTTT. This codes for CASGGLLKRPEAFF.

This chain uses TRBV25-1 with TRBJ1-5; tentative D call: TRBD1 (5 bases). This CDR3 is 12 amino acids long. With 6 bases removed from V and 9 bases from J, the gap between germline ends came to 12 bases. Germline loops: CDR1 MGHDK, CDR2 SYGVNS. The CDR3 sequence is CASRQGGGPQHF. CDR3 nucleotide sequence: TGTGCCAGCAGGCAGGGTGGAGGGCCCCAGCATTTT.

This sequence joins TRBV5-5 and TRBJ1-4; a possible D gene is TRBD1 (5 bases). CDR3 length: 16 residues. V dropped 3 bases and J dropped 1 base, with 13 bases sitting between them. CDR1 and CDR2 from the germline V gene are SGHKS and YYEKEE (reference sequence). CDR3 DNA sequence: TGTGCCAGCAGCTCCCACGGGACGGGAACTAATGAAAAACTGTTTTTT. Translation: CASSSHGTGTNEKLFF.

This chain uses TRBV9 with TRBJ2-7; D ambiguous. V shed 3 bases and J shed 1 base, with 11 bases lying between them. The length of the CDR3 is 14 residues. Germline CDR1 is SGDLS and CDR2 is YYNGEE. Written as DNA, the CDR3 is TGTGCCAGCAGCGCAGGACCAGCATCCTACGAGCAGTACTTC. The encoded protein is CASSAGPASYEQYF.

This clone turned up a few times. The chain is built from TRBV28 and TRBJ2-2, with 7 bases fitting TRBD1. The germline V gene encodes CDR1 MDHEN and CDR2 SYDVKM. V lost 3 bases, J lost 4 bases, and 11 bases stayed unmatched. The CDR3 is 17 amino acids. In nucleotides, the CDR3 is TGTGCCAGCAGTTTGAAAGGGCACAGGGGAATCACCGGGGAGCTGTTTTTT. Residues: CASSLKGHRGITGELFF. The full variable domain, its missing parts supplied by reference TRBV28 and TRBJ2-2, is DVKVTQSSRYLVKRTGEKVFLECVQDMDHENMFWYRQDPGLGLRLIYFSYDVKMKEKGDIPEGYSVSREKKERFSLILESASTNQTSMYLCASSLKGHRGITGELFFGEGSRLTVL.

The chain is built from TRBV5-4 and TRBJ2-3; 13 bases align to TRBD2. Germline CDR1 reads SGHNT; CDR2 reads YYREEE (reference sequence). CDR3 size: 17 residues. V lost 3 bases to trimming and J lost 3 bases; unmatched junction nucleotides: 7. The CDR3 coding sequence is TGTGCCAGCAGCTCCGGACTAGCGGGAGTGAGGACAGATACGCAGTATTTT. Its protein product is CASSSGLAGVRTDTQYF.

Regarding this clone: A read error may produce the germline difference seen at one junction end. The chain uses TRBV5-1 and TRBJ2-1; D gene unclear. CDR3 length: 13 residues. The V gene's germline CDR1 is SGHRS and CDR2 YFSETQ. Here the CDR3 reads CASSLWSFNEQFF. For the CDR3, the DNA is TGCGCCAGCAGCTTGTGGTCCTTCAATGAGCAGTTCTTC.

The chain has TRBV5-6 and TRBJ1-1; a weak D match, TRBD1 (5 bases). Trimming pared 7 bases from V and 1 base from J, leaving 14 bases between. The CDR3 has 14 amino acids. Germline CDR1 is SGHDT and CDR2 is YYEEEE. This CDR3 is CASLGGASNTEAFF. The CDR3 bases are TGTGCCAGCTTGGGGGGAGCATCGAACACTGAAGCTTTCTTT.

The CDR3 bases are TGTGCCAGCAGTGATCGGCGAGAGACCCAGTACTTC. The encoded protein is CASSDRRETQYF. The V call is TRBV2, the J call TRBJ2-5; D unclear. CDR1 is SNHLY, CDR2 FYNNEI, per germline. V was shortened by 3 bases and J by 4 bases, with 6 bases between the two germline ends. The CDR3 has 12 residues.

This sequence joins TRBV11-2 and TRBJ2-3; 7 positions agree with TRBD2. This CDR3 is 13 amino acids long. The ends lost 5 bases at V and 7 bases at J; junction bases unmatched: 6. Per germline, CDR1 SGHAT and CDR2 FQNNGV. This CDR3 is CASSISGINTQYF. The CDR3 DNA is TGTGCCAGCAGCATAAGCGGGATTAATACGCAGTATTTT.

The J gene is TRBJ2-7, the V gene TRBV19; D might be TRBD2 (6 bases). V was pared by 10 bases and J by 3 bases, with 19 bases between. The CDR3 covers 14 residues. Germline V lookup: CDR1 LNHDA, CDR2 SQIVND (reference sequence). The CDR3, as DNA: TGTGCCACCTCCTCCGGGACTGCGCGCTACGAGCAGTACTTC. Encoded protein: CATSSGTARYEQYF. The complete variable domain, with remaining parts taken from reference TRBV19 and TRBJ2-7, reads DGGITQSPKYLFRKEGQNVTLSCEQNLNHDAMYWYRQDPGQGLRLIYYSQIVNDFQKGDIAEGYSVSREKKESFPLTVTSAQKNPTAFYLCATSSGTARYEQYFGPGTRLTVT.

The chain couples TRBV5-5 to TRBJ1-4; D perhaps matches TRBD1 (6 bases). V lost 3 bases and J lost 0, with 6 bases in between. This CDR3 region has 14 residues. Germline V gene data show CDR1 as SGHKS and CDR2 as YYEKEE (reference sequence). The chain's CDR3 is CASSWTATNEKLFF. The CDR3, as DNA: TGTGCCAGCAGCTGGACAGCAACTAATGAAAAACTGTTTTTT.

The chain has TRBV7-3 and TRBJ2-2; tentatively, D is TRBD1 (5 bases). CDR3 length: 15 amino acids. V was trimmed by 4 bases and J by 6 bases, leaving 15 bases between them. CDR1 and CDR2 from the germline V gene are SGHTA and FQGTGA. The DNA for the CDR3 is TGTGCCAGCAGCTCAGACAGCAGGAAGGCCGGGGAGCTGTTTTTT. It is translated as CASSSDSRKAGELFF.

V is TRBV28 and J is TRBJ2-6; D gene unclear. The germline gives CDR1 MDHEN, CDR2 SYDVKM. V lost 5 bases and J 1 base, leaving 3 bases between the germline ends. This CDR3 has 13 amino acids. In nucleotides, the CDR3 is TGTGCCAGCAGTAGGTCTGGGGCCAACGTCCTGACTTTC. Translated: CASSRSGANVLTF.

The CDR3 protein is CASSLSLAGSSGQYF. Written as DNA, the CDR3 is TGTGCCAGCAGTTTATCGTTGGCTGGCTCATCGGGGCAGTACTTC. The chain joins TRBV27 to TRBJ2-7; no reliable D call. The CDR3 runs 15 residues. The germline CDR1 and CDR2 sequences are MNHEY and SMNVEV (reference sequence). V lost 0 bases, J lost 9 bases, and 18 bases lay in between.

There are a few counts of this clone. The rearrangement links TRBV7-3 to TRBJ2-7; D unclear. The CDR3 has 13 residues. Between the trimmed V and J ends, which lost 4 bases and 6 bases, there was a span of 13 bases. Germline V gene sequence: CDR1 SGHTA, CDR2 FQGTGA. CDR3 residues: CASSSAPAGEQYF. The CDR3 DNA reads TGTGCCAGCAGCTCGGCCCCAGCAGGCGAGCAGTACTTC.

The chain employs TRBV5-1 and TRBJ1-4; a weak D match, TRBD1 (5 bases). Germline CDR1 and CDR2: SGHRS and YFSETQ. The V end lost 3 bases, the J end lost 4 bases, and 16 bases lay between the germline ends. CDR3 size: 16 residues. Here the CDR3 DNA reads TGCGCCAGCAGCTCCCGGGGCCCCGGGGGTAATGAAAAACTGTTTTTT. It yields the protein CASSSRGPGGNEKLFF.

The chain is built from TRBV29-1 and TRBJ1-2, with 7 nucleotides matching TRBD1. The V gene's germline CDR1 is SQVTM and CDR2 ANQGSEA. After removal of 6 bases from V and 6 bases from J, the junction contained 10 bases not matched to a gene. There are 13 residues in the CDR3. The CDR3 here is CSVRQGREDGYTF. The CDR3 DNA sequence: TGCAGCGTCAGACAGGGAAGAGAGGATGGCTACACCTTC.

This rearrangement joins TRBV19 to TRBJ1-1; tentative D call: TRBD1 (5 bases). CDR1 is LNHDA and CDR2 is SQIVND in the germline V gene (reference sequence). The CDR3 length is 15 residues. V lost 5 bases and J 0 bases, leaving 13 bases between the germline ends. CDR3 in DNA: TGTGCCAGTAGTCGAGGGGTCCTCCTGAACACTGAAGCTTTCTTT. Its protein product is CASSRGVLLNTEAFF.

The chain employs TRBV18 and TRBJ1-1; D ambiguous. The CDR3 extends over 13 amino acids. V was cut by 2 bases and J by 1 base, with 5 bases left in between. Germline CDR1 reads KGHSH; CDR2 reads LQKENI. CDR3 DNA sequence: TGTGCCAGCTCACCAGTGAGGAACACTGAAGCTTTCTTT. It yields the protein CASSPVRNTEAFF.

The rearrangement uses TRBV7-8 and TRBJ2-1; 9 bases map to TRBD2. Germline CDR1 and CDR2: SGHVS and FQNEAQ. This CDR3 is 16 amino acids long. The junction had 6 bases not matched to a gene; V was cut back by 2 bases and J by 4 bases. CDR3 DNA: TGTGCCAGCAGCTTATATTCGGCGGGAGGGTACAATGAGCAGTTCTTC. As protein: CASSLYSAGGYNEQFF.

The genes are TRBV19 and TRBJ2-3, with D uncertain. The V gene lost 0 bases and the J gene lost 2 bases, with 12 bases spanning the gap. Germline-derived CDR1 and CDR2 are LNHDA and SQIVND (reference sequence). The CDR3 extends over 16 amino acids. CDR3 bases: TGTGCCAGTAGTATAGATCCCAGGAGTTACACAGATACGCAGTATTTT. Its translation: CASSIDPRSYTDTQYF. Combining the CDR3 with reference TRBV19 and TRBJ2-3 gives the whole variable domain DGGITQSPKYLFRKEGQNVTLSCEQNLNHDAMYWYRQDPGQGLRLIYYSQIVNDFQKGDIAEGYSVSREKKESFPLTVTSAQKNPTAFYLCASSIDPRSYTDTQYFGPGTRLTVL.